The clone carrying this TCR beta chain was picked up a small number of times. These data originate in a study of blood T cell repertoires in COVID-19. Overall study: PBMCs, B-cell-depleted T cells, or T cells were the source of the cDNA or gDNA that made up the material.

Enrolled through a virtual design, the participants were between 18 and 89 years of age and came from around 25 US areas. The CDR3 is 15 amino acids. Germline V lookup: CDR1 LGHDT, CDR2 YNNKEL (reference sequence). V lost 7 bases to trimming and J lost 6 bases; unmatched junction nucleotides: 7. Libraries were prepared by immunoSEQ multiplex PCR; TCRdb keeps only in-frame clonotypes and omits some of them. The table includes 150,000 to 200,000 clones, roughly 87% detected once. The receptor was isolated from a human donor with acute COVID-19. The donor label of this sample is uncertain. The sample consisted of PBMCs or T cells enriched from blood (not recorded which). This chain links TRBV3-1 (or the pseudogene TRBV3-2) with TRBJ2-7, with 15 bases that match TRBD2. CDR3 in DNA: TGTGCCAGCACCTCGGGACTAGCGGGGGGACGCGAGCAGTACTTC. It yields the protein CASTSGLAGGREQYF.